This T cell receptor (beta chain) emerged from a study of T cell responses to AZD1222 COVID-19 vaccine. Sequencing used immunoSEQ multiplex PCR; TCRdb keeps in-frame clones, though not all of them. The sample consists of some 180,000 clones, around 93% of them appearing once. This CDR3 comprises 15 residues. Germline assignment: CDR1 SGDLS and CDR2 YYNGEE. Trimming removed 0 bases at V and 6 bases at J, with 10 bases between. The receptor comes from an adult who received the MenACWY meningococcal vaccine as a control. The rearrangement uses TRBV9 and TRBJ1-6; D possibly corresponds to TRBD1 (5 bases). The material sequenced was peripheral blood, taken 28 days after the second dose of the MenACWY control vaccine. As DNA, the CDR3 is TGTGCCAGCAGCGTAGAGGCCAGGGCTAATTCACCCCTCCACTTT. Its protein product is CASSVEARANSPLHF.